This T cell receptor (beta chain) was identified during a study of T-cell reconstitution after alpha-beta-depleted transplantation in children. Findings of the study overall: It was newly produced T cells that mostly accounted for T-cell counts and diversity one year after transplant. There were some patients whose high TCRbeta diversity at day 60 came from surviving recipient T cells and thymic progenitors.

In germline, CDR1 is SGHNT, CDR2 YYREEE (reference sequence). The CDR3 has 15 amino acids. The V segment lost 3 bases and the J segment 7 bases; nucleotides outside the gene matches: 8. A library of TCRbeta sequences, prepared with unique molecular identifiers, was generated. TCRdb used MiXCR to reprocess the PCR reads, holding one entry per CDR3 protein. The sample gives over 120,000 distinct CDR3 sequences, 8.8% of which show up once; 15% to 20% is in the top ten. This clonotype was observed a few times. Its antigen is currently unknown. The rearrangement joins TRBV5-4 to TRBJ2-1; 9 bases match TRBD2. This specimen was PBMCs, mostly from graft donor cells, taken 180 days after TCRalphabeta/CD19-depleted stem cell transplant. The receptor was derived from a female patient younger than 10 who had a stem cell transplant for congenital amegakaryocytic thrombocytopenia, so the T cells may come from the graft donor. The DNA for the CDR3 is TGTGCCAGCAGCTCACGGGGACTAGCCCCGAATGAGCAGTTCTTC. It yields the protein CASSSRGLAPNEQFF.